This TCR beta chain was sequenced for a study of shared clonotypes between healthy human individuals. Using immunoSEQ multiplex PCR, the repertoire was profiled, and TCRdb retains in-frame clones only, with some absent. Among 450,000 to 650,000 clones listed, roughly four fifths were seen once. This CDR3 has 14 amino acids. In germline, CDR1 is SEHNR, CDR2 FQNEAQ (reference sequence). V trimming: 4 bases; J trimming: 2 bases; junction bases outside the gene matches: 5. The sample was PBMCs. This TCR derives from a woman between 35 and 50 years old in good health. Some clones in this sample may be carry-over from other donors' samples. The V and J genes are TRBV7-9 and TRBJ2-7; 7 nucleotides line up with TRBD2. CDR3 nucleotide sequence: TGTGCCAGCAGCTCCCGGGACTATACCTACGAGCAGTACTTC. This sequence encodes CASSSRDYTYEQYF.